Sequencing of this TCR beta chain was carried out in a study of CD8+CD57+ T cells in acquired aplastic anemia. Overall study context: Recorded DNA amounts for sorted CD4+ and CD8+ cells had an average of about 3.5 ug. Study findings and constraints: Significance was not reached for CD8+ Simpson's diversity between patients and controls. Patients and controls had in common twenty-nine CD8+ CDR3 sequences.

As concerns this clonotype: The antigen is not known.

Genomic DNA templated the TCR beta VDJ and CDR3 profiling. MiXCR, applied by TCRdb to the reads, yields one record per CDR3 protein. The sample lists 250,000 to 350,000 distinct CDR3 sequences; roughly 59% were seen once. Those patients picked for sequencing had displayed CD8+CD57+ cell expansion on flow cytometry. In all patients, the disease was severe acquired aplastic anemia. The TCR sequence derives from a human donor with aplastic anemia. The sample taken for sequencing was sorted CD4+, CD8+, or CD8+CD57+ T cells (not recorded which) from PBMCs.

CDR3 sequence: CASSQDRDQPQHF. For the CDR3, the DNA is TGTGCCAGCAGCCAAGATCGGGATCAGCCCCAGCATTTT. This chain joins TRBV7-3 and TRBJ1-5; no clear D. V shed 5 bases and J shed 5 bases, with 10 bases lying between them. The germline gives CDR1 SGHTA, CDR2 FQGTGA. CDR3 length equals 13 residues.